The 8 T cell receptor beta chains in this list originate from one sample, sequenced in a study of beta chain features in type 1 diabetes. General observations from the study: TCRB CDR3s from Type 1 diabetes patients were moderately but significantly shorter in all four CD4+ subsets.

Isolated RNA was reverse transcribed in full, so expressed TCRB transcripts were sequenced. Measured with immunoSEQ multiplex PCR; TCRdb has only the in-frame clones, and not every one. The table shows 120,000 or so clones, with roughly a sixth occurring only once. For these TCRs, the target antigens are not known. The sequencing sample was made of central memory CD4+ T cells from blood. The receptors shown here come from a man between 18 and 29 years old with type 1 diabetes.

The chain has TRBV9 and TRBJ2-7, with 9 bases matching TRBD1. Trimming took 7 bases from V and 9 from J; bases not matched to a gene: 14. This CDR3 contains 14 residues. The germline gives CDR1 SGDLS, CDR2 YYNGEE. The CDR3 DNA reads TGTGCCAGCCACCCGGGACAGGGTGCCCTAGGGCAGTACTTC. Amino acids: CASHPGQGALGQYF.

The sample holds a few counts of this clone. The rearrangement joins TRBV7-9 to TRBJ1-1, with D perhaps TRBD1 (6 bases). The CDR3 loop spans 13 amino acids. V was trimmed by 4 bases and J by 5 bases, leaving 11 bases between them. Germline V gives CDR1 SEHNR, CDR2 FQNEAQ (reference sequence). CDR3 coding DNA: TGTGCCAGCAGCTACAGGGTAGGGACTGAAGCTTTCTTT. Translating gives CASSYRVGTEAFF.

The CDR3 sequence: CASSGQGGKNIQYF. The CDR3 DNA sequence: TGTGCCAGCAGTGGACAGGGAGGCAAAAACATTCAGTACTTC. The chain links TRBV2 to TRBJ2-4, with TRBD1 as a possible D gene (7 bases). This CDR3 spans 14 amino acids. V gave up 4 bases and J gave up 3 bases, with 10 bases separating them. Germline CDR1 SNHLY, CDR2 FYNNEI.

This clone has only a few counts. The chain links TRBV4-1 to TRBJ2-1, with D unclear. This CDR3 contains 17 residues. CDR1 is MGHRA, CDR2 YSYEKL, per germline. The V and J ends lost 1 base and 0 bases respectively, with 13 bases between them. The CDR3 region has the DNA TGCGCCAGCAGCCAAGCTGATTTTGGGGTCTCCTACAATGAGCAGTTCTTC. Translating it yields CASSQADFGVSYNEQFF.

The rearrangement links TRBV9 to TRBJ2-3; 10 bases are shared with TRBD2. With 3 bases clipped from V and 7 bases from J, the junction kept 5 bases outside the gene matches. This CDR3 comprises 14 residues. From germline, CDR1 is SGDLS and CDR2 YYNGEE. CDR3 loop: CASSAGTSAYTQYF. CDR3 DNA: TGTGCCAGCAGCGCCGGGACTAGCGCATATACGCAGTATTTT.

This clone was picked up a small number of times. The V and J genes are TRBV30 and TRBJ2-3; D is unresolved. Per germline, CDR1 GTSNPN and CDR2 SVGIG (reference sequence). The CDR3 is made up of 12 amino acids. The germline V and J ends were trimmed by 0 bases and 10 bases, with 11 bases remaining between them. The CDR3: CAWSVQQTSQYF. In nucleotides, the CDR3 is TGTGCCTGGAGTGTACAGCAGACATCGCAGTATTTT.

V is TRBV10-3 and J is TRBJ2-3; D remains ambiguous. V was clipped by 2 bases and J by 1 base, with 7 bases between them. The CDR3 has 14 amino acids. CDR1 is ENHRY and CDR2 is SYGVKD in the germline V gene. CDR3 bases: TGTGCCATCAGTGAGGGTCTCGGCACAGATACGCAGTATTTT. Its translation: CAISEGLGTDTQYF.

The chain links TRBV29-1 to TRBJ2-7; 9 bases align to TRBD1. The CDR3 has 15 amino acids. With 7 bases clipped from V and 1 base from J, the junction kept 11 bases outside the gene matches. Germline assignment: CDR1 SQVTM and CDR2 ANQGSEA. The CDR3 sequence: CSAKPGTGISYEQYF. Written as DNA, the CDR3 is TGCAGCGCCAAACCCGGGACAGGGATTTCCTACGAGCAGTACTTC.